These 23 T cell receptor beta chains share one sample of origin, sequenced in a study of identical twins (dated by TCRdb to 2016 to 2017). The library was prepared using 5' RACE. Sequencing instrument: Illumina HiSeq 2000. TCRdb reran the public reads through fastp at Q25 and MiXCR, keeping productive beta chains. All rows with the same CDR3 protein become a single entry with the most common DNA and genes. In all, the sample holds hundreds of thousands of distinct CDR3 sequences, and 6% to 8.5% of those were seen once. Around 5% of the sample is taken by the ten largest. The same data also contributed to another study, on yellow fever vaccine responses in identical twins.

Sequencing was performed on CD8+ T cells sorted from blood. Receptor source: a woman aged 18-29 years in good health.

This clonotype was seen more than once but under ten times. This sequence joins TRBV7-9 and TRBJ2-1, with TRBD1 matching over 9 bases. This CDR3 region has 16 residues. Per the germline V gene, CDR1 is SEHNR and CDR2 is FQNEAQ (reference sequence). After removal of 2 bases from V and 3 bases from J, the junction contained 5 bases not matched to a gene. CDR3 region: CASSLRTGVGYNEQFF. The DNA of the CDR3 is TGTGCCAGCAGCTTAAGGACAGGGGTTGGCTACAATGAGCAGTTCTTC.

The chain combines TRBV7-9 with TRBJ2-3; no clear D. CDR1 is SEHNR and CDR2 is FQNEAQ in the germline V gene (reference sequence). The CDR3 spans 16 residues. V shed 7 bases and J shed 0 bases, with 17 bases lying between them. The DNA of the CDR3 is TGTGCCAGCACCGCTCAGGTGGCAACAAGCACAGATACGCAGTATTTT. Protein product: CASTAQVATSTDTQYF.

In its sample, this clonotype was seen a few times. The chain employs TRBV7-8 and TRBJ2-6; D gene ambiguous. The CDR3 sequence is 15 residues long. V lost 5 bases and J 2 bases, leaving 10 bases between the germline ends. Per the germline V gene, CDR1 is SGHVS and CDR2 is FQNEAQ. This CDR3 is CASSLRSAGANVLTF. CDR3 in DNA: TGTGCCAGCAGCCTACGTTCTGCTGGGGCCAACGTCCTGACTTTC. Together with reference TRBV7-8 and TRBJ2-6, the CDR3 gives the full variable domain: GAGVSQSPRYKVAKRGQDVALRCDPISGHVSLFWYQQALGQGPEFLTYFQNEAQLDKSGLPSDRFFAERPEGSVSTLKIQRTQQEDSAVYLCASSLRSAGANVLTFGAGSRLTVL.

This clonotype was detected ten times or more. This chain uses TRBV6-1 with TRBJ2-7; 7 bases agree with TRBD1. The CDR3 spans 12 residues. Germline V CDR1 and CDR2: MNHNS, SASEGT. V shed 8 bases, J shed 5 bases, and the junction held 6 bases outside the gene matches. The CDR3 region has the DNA TGTGCCAGCTGGGACAGTGTCCACGAGCAGTACGTC. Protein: CASWDSVHEQYV.

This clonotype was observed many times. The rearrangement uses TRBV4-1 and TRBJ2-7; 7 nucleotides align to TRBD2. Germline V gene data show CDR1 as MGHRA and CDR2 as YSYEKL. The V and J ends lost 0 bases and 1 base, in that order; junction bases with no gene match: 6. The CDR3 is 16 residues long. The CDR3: CASSQDLGGGSYEQYF. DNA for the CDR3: TGCGCCAGCAGCCAAGATCTCGGCGGGGGTTCCTACGAGCAGTACTTC.

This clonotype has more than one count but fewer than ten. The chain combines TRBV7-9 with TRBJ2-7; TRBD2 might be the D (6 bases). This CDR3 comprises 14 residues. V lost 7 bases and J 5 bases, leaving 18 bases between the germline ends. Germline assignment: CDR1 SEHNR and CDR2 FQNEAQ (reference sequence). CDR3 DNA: TGTGCCAGCAACCCCGGGGGAATGAGCAACGAGCAGTACGTC. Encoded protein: CASNPGGMSNEQYV.

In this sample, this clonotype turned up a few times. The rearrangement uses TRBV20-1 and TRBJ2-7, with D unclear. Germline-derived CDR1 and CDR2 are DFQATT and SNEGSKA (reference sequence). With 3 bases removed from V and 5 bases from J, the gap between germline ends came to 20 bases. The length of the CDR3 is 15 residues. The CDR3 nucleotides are TGCAGTGCTAGCGAAGGTACGAGTCTAGTCAACGAGCAGTACTTC. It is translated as CSASEGTSLVNEQYF.

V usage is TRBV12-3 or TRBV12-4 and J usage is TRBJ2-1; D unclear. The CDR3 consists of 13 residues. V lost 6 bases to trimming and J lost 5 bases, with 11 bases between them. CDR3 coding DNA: TGTGCCAGCAGATACCCCGGAGACAATGAGCAGTTCTTC. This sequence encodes CASRYPGDNEQFF.

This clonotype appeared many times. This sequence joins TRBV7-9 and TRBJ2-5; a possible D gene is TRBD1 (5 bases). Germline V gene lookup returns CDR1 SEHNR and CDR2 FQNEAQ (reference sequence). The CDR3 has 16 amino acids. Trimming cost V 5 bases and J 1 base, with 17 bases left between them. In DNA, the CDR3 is TGTGCCAGCAGCATCGACAAGGGGAAGACCCAAGAGACCCAGTACTTC. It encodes CASSIDKGKTQETQYF.

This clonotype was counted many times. The CDR3 reads CASSLSSGFNQPQHF. The CDR3 DNA reads as TGTGCCAGCAGCTTGTCATCGGGGTTCAATCAGCCCCAGCATTTT. This sequence joins TRBV5-5 and TRBJ1-5; D gene unclear. The length of the CDR3 is 15 residues. Trimming shortened V by 1 base and J by 3 bases, and 11 bases separated the two germline ends. CDR1 is SGHKS and CDR2 is YYEKEE in the germline V gene (reference sequence).

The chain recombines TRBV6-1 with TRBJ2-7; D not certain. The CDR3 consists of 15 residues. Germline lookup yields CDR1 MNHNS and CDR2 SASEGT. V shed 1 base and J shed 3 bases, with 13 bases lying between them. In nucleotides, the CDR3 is TGTGCCAGCAGTGAAGAATCCTGGGCCAGCTACGAGCAGTACGTC. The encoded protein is CASSEESWASYEQYV.

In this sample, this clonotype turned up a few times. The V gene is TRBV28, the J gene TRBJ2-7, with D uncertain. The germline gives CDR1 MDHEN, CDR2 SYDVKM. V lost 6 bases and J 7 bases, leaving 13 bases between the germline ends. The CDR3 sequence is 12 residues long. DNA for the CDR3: TGTGCCAGCAGAGATACCTACTGGGAGCAGTACGTC. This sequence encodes CASRDTYWEQYV.

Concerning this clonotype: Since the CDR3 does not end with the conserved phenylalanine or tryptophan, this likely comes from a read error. The CDR3 DNA follows: TGTGCCAGCAGCCAGGGCTATGAGCAGTTCCTC. Amino acids: CASSQGYEQFL. V is TRBV28 and J is TRBJ2-1, with D possibly TRBD1 on 5 matching bases. The CDR3 length is 11 residues. V was cut by 6 bases and J by 8 bases, with 8 bases left in between. Per germline, CDR1 MDHEN and CDR2 SYDVKM.

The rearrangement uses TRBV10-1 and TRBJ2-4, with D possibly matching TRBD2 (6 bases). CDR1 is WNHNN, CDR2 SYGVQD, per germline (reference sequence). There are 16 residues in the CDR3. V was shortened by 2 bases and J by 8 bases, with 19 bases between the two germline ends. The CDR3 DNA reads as TGCGCCAGCAGTGAGGGAGGGTATAGGGTTCGAGACATTCAGTACTTC. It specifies CASSEGGYRVRDIQYF.

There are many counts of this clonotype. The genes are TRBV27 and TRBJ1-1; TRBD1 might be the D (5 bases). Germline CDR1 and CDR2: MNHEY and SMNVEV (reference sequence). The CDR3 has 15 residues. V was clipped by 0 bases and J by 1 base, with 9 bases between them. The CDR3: CASSLSWGSNTEAFF. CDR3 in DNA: TGTGCCAGCAGTTTATCTTGGGGCTCGAACACTGAAGCTTTCTTT.

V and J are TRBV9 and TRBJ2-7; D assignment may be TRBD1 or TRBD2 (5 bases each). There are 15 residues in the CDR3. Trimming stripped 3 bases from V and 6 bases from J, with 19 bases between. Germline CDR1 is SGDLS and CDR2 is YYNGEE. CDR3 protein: CASSADSGVGREQYF. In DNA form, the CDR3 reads TGTGCCAGCAGCGCCGACAGCGGAGTGGGGCGCGAGCAGTACTTC.

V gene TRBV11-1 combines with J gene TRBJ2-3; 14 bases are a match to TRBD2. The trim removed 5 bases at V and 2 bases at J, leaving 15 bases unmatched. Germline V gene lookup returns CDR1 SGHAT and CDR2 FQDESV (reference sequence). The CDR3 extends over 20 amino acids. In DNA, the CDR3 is TGTGCCAGCAGCCAAGAAACCCCCGGGACTAGCGGGGGTCTCACAGATACGCAGTATTTT. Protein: CASSQETPGTSGGLTDTQYF. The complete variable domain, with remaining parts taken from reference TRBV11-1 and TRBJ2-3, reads EAEVAQSPRYKITEKSQAVAFWCDPISGHATLYWYRQILGQGPELLVQFQDESVVDDSQLPKDRFSAERLKGVDSTLKIQPAELGDSAMYLCASSQETPGTSGGLTDTQYFGPGTRLTVL.

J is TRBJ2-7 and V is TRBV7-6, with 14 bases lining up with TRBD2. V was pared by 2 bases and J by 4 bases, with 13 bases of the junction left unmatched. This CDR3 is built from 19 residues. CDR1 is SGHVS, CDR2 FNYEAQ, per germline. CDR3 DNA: TGTGCCAGCAGCTTAAGACCGGGACTAGCGGGAGCTACGGTTTACGAGCAGTACTTC. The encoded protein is CASSLRPGLAGATVYEQYF.

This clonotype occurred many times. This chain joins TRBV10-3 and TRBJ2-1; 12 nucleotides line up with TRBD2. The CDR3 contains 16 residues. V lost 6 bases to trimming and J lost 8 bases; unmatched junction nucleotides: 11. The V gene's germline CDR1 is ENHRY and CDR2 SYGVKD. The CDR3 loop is CAIRSDLAGGPYEQFF. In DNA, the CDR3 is TGTGCCATCAGATCCGACCTAGCGGGAGGGCCCTATGAGCAGTTCTTC.

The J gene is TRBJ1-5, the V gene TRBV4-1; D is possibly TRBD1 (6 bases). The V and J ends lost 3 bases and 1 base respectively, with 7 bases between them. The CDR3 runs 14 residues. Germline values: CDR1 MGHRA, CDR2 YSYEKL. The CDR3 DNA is TGCGCCAGCAGCCACCAGGGGAGCAATCAGCCCCAGCATTTT. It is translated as CASSHQGSNQPQHF.

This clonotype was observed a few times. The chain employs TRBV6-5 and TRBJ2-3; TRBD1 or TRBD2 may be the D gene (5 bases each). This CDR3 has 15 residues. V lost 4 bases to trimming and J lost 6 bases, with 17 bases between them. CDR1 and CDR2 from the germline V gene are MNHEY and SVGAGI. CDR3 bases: TGTGCCAGCAGTTTTGTTCTAGGGACCACGGATACGCAGTATTTT. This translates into CASSFVLGTTDTQYF.

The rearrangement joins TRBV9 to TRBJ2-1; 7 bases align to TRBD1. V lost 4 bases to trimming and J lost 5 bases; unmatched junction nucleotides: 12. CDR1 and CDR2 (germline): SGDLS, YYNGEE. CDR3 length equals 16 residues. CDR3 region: CASSYRTGSVDNEQFF. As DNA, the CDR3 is TGTGCCAGCAGCTACCGGACAGGTTCGGTGGACAATGAGCAGTTCTTC. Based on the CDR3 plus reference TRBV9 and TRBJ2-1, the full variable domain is DSGVTQTPKHLITATGQRVTLRCSPRSGDLSVYWYQQSLDQGLQFLIQYYNGEERAKGNILERFSAQQFPDLHSELNLSSLELGDSALYFCASSYRTGSVDNEQFFGPGTRLTVL.

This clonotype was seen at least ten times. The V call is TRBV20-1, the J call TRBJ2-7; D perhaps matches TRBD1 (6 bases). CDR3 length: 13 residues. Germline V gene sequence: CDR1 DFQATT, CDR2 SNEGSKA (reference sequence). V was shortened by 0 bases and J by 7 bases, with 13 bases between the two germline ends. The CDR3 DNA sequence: TGCAGTGCTAGAGATCCAGGGGCGTATGAGCAGTACTTC. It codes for CSARDPGAYEQYF.